These 26 T cell receptor beta chains share one sample of origin, sequenced in a study of T-cell reconstitution after alpha-beta-depleted transplantation in children. For TCRbeta, the library was prepared with unique molecular identifiers. TCRdb processed the PCR reads anew with MiXCR; each CDR3 protein has one entry. The profile shows 73,000 or so distinct CDR3 sequences, approximately 4.4% of them singletons. The starting material was PBMCs, mostly from graft donor cells, obtained 180 days after TCRalphabeta/CD19-depleted stem cell transplant. Every receptor here comes from a boy under two years old who had a stem cell transplant for acute myeloid leukemia, so the T cells may come from the graft donor.

This clonotype was seen ten or more times. The genes are TRBV4-3 and TRBJ2-3; maybe TRBD2 (5 bases). Germline values: CDR1 LGHNA, CDR2 YSLEER. V lost 6 bases and J lost 1, with 20 bases in between. The CDR3 length is 17 residues. CDR3: CASSYNAQRARTDTQYF. The CDR3 DNA follows: TGCGCCAGCAGTTACAACGCCCAGAGGGCACGCACAGATACGCAGTATTTT.

This clonotype was observed at least ten times. V usage is TRBV28 and J usage is TRBJ1-2, with D unclear. This CDR3 comprises 11 residues. With 6 bases removed from V and 4 bases from J, the gap between germline ends came to 6 bases. Per the germline V gene, CDR1 is MDHEN and CDR2 is SYDVKM. The CDR3 nucleotides read TGTGCCAGCAGCACAAGCTATGGCTACACCTTC. Its protein product is CASSTSYGYTF.

This clonotype was found many times. The chain carries TRBV27 and TRBJ2-1; D is unresolved. Germline V gene sequence: CDR1 MNHEY, CDR2 SMNVEV (reference sequence). This CDR3 contains 12 residues. Trimming pared 2 bases from V and 9 bases from J, leaving 8 bases between. DNA for the CDR3: TGTGCCAGCAGTTTAGGGGTGGGTGAGCAGTTCTTC. Translation: CASSLGVGEQFF.

This clonotype was seen many times. The chain recombines TRBV7-8 with TRBJ2-3; 8 bases map to TRBD2. The CDR3 sequence is 16 residues long. The germline gives CDR1 SGHVS, CDR2 FQNEAQ. The junction had 8 bases not matched to a gene; V was cut back by 4 bases and J by 2 bases. The CDR3 loop is CASSSPGLETTDTQYF. CDR3 DNA sequence: TGTGCCAGCAGCTCCCCGGGACTAGAAACCACAGATACGCAGTATTTT.

The table lists this clonotype with many counts. The gene calls are TRBV3-1 and TRBJ2-1; 7 bases fit TRBD2. CDR3 length: 17 amino acids. In germline, CDR1 is LGHDT, CDR2 YNNKEL (reference sequence). Unmatched junction bases numbered 9, after V lost 4 bases and J lost 0 bases. The CDR3 DNA follows: TGTGCCAGCAGCCTCGATGTTTGGGGGGGCTCCTACAATGAGCAGTTCTTC. Encoded protein: CASSLDVWGGSYNEQFF.

This clonotype has just a few counts. CDR3 DNA sequence: TGTGCCTGGAGGCGGACAGGTACCGGGGAGCTGTTTTTT. Protein product: CAWRRTGTGELFF. The chain combines TRBV30 with TRBJ2-2; 7 nucleotides line up with TRBD1. CDR1 is GTSNPN, CDR2 SVGIG, per germline (reference sequence). Trimming removed 3 bases from V and 5 bases from J; junction bases left unmatched: 3. This CDR3 comprises 13 residues.

This clonotype occurred many times. The chain links TRBV13 to TRBJ2-3; D unresolved. Germline V gene sequence: CDR1 PRHDT, CDR2 FYEKMQ (reference sequence). Trimming left V 3 bases short and J 2 bases short, with 0 bases between. The CDR3 length is 11 residues. The CDR3 region is CASSFTDTQYF. DNA for the CDR3: TGTGCCAGCAGCTTCACAGATACGCAGTATTTT.

This clonotype was recorded many times. The gene calls are TRBV5-1 and TRBJ2-7; D is unclear. CDR1 is SGHRS, CDR2 YFSETQ, per germline. Trimming left V 0 bases short and J 4 bases short, with 8 bases between. The CDR3 is 13 residues long. Here the CDR3 reads CASSLEMGYEQYV. Written as DNA, the CDR3 is TGCGCCAGCAGCTTGGAAATGGGGTACGAGCAGTACGTC.

V usage is TRBV10-3 and J usage is TRBJ2-2; D gene ambiguous. The ends were cut back, 9 bases at V and 9 bases at J, with 20 bases in the middle. Germline CDR1 ENHRY, CDR2 SYGVKD. This CDR3 is built from 14 residues. The CDR3 nucleotides are TGTGCCATGGGCCCGGCGCTGATCTCCTGGGAGCTGTTTTTT. Translated, it gives CAMGPALISWELFF.

V and J are TRBV19 and TRBJ2-7; 7 nucleotides match TRBD1. V was clipped by 10 bases and J by 4 bases; unmatched bases: 13. CDR3 length equals 14 residues. Germline V gives CDR1 LNHDA, CDR2 SQIVND (reference sequence). The DNA of the CDR3 is TGTGCCACCCAGGACAGGCGTCCTCCTTACGAGCAGTACTTC. Protein: CATQDRRPPYEQYF.

Ten or more counts support this clonotype. The chain links TRBV5-5 to TRBJ2-2, with a tentative D call TRBD2 (5 bases). The CDR3 extends over 16 amino acids. Looked up from germline, CDR1 is SGHKS and CDR2 is YYEKEE (reference sequence). V was trimmed by 0 bases and J by 5 bases, leaving 14 bases between them. The CDR3 region has the DNA TGTGCCAGCAGCTTGGCCCCGGGATGGCAGACCGGGGAGCTGTTTTTT. Amino acids: CASSLAPGWQTGELFF.

This clonotype was recorded at least ten times. This rearrangement joins TRBV19 to TRBJ1-1; 9 bases fit TRBD1. The CDR3 extends over 14 amino acids. V was clipped by 10 bases and J by 0 bases; unmatched bases: 6. Germline V lookup: CDR1 LNHDA, CDR2 SQIVND (reference sequence). The CDR3, as DNA: TGTGCCACCCACCGGACAGGGGTGAACACTGAAGCTTTCTTT. Translated, it gives CATHRTGVNTEAFF.

In this sample, this clonotype turned up many times. This sequence joins TRBV7-9 and TRBJ2-3; D ambiguous. The germline gives CDR1 SEHNR, CDR2 FQNEAQ (reference sequence). The germline V and J ends were trimmed by 4 bases and 1 base, with 15 bases remaining between them. This CDR3 comprises 16 residues. CDR3 sequence (DNA): TGTGCCAGCAGCTCATCCCGGGCTTTTGGCACAGATACGCAGTATTTT. This codes for CASSSSRAFGTDTQYF.

This clonotype was seen ten or more times. The rearrangement links TRBV15 to TRBJ1-2; D remains unclear. This CDR3 spans 13 amino acids. CDR1 is LNHNV, CDR2 YYDKDF, per germline (reference sequence). Deletions cut 0 bases from V and 10 bases from J, with 12 bases between. The chain's CDR3 is CATSRDGREDYTF. The CDR3 DNA sequence: TGTGCCACCAGCAGAGATGGCCGCGAGGACTACACCTTC.

This clonotype was counted ten times or more. The V gene is TRBV12-3 or TRBV12-4, the J gene TRBJ1-3; 7 bases map to TRBD1. Losses at the gene ends were 5 bases for V and 4 bases for J; bases not matched to a gene: 8. The CDR3 is made up of 15 amino acids. CDR3 in amino acids: CASSRQGSMGNTIYF. The CDR3 region has the DNA TGTGCCAGCAGTAGACAGGGTTCGATGGGAAACACCATATATTTT.

This clonotype was counted ten times or more. The chain is built from TRBV5-1 and TRBJ2-2; 11 nucleotides agree with TRBD1. Trimming took 3 bases from V and 4 from J; bases not matched to a gene: 5. The germline CDR1 and CDR2 sequences are SGHRS and YFSETQ. The CDR3 runs to 16 residues. The CDR3 coding sequence is TGCGCCAGCAGCTATTACGGGACAGGGGGCACCGGGGAGCTGTTTTTT. It translates to CASSYYGTGGTGELFF.

In its sample, this clonotype was seen many times. This chain uses TRBV20-1 with TRBJ1-2; 9 bases are shared with TRBD1. The CDR3 contains 13 residues. Germline CDR1 DFQATT, CDR2 SNEGSKA (reference sequence). The J segment lost 4 bases and the V segment lost 2 bases, leaving 2 bases of the junction unmatched. The CDR3 bases are TGCAGTGCTAGAAACAGGGGGCTCTATGGCTACACCTTC. This translates into CSARNRGLYGYTF.

The table lists this clonotype with many counts. The rearrangement joins TRBV7-2 to TRBJ2-2; D gene uncertain. The V and J ends lost 4 bases and 4 bases respectively, with 19 bases between them. In germline, CDR1 is SGHTA, CDR2 FQGNSA. The CDR3 runs 17 residues. The chain's CDR3 is CASSYPLRTQRTGELFF. The DNA for the CDR3 is TGTGCCAGCAGCTACCCCCTTCGGACCCAGCGCACCGGGGAGCTGTTTTTT. Looking up the rest from reference TRBV7-2 and TRBJ2-2 gives the full variable domain: GAGVSQSPSNKVTEKGKDVELRCDPISGHTALYWYRQSLGQGLEFLIYFQGNSAPDKSGLPSDRFSAERTGGSVSTLTIQRTQQEDSAVYLCASSYPLRTQRTGELFFGEGSRLTVL.

This clonotype was seen ten or more times. This chain connects TRBV7-3 to TRBJ2-7, with 7 bases fitting TRBD2. Germline values: CDR1 SGHTA, CDR2 FQGTGA. The CDR3 is 14 residues long. After removal of 1 base from V and 5 bases from J, the junction contained 5 bases not matched to a gene. This chain's CDR3 is CASSLSLAGDEQYF. The CDR3 nucleotides are TGTGCCAGCAGCTTAAGCCTCGCGGGGGACGAGCAGTACTTC.

This clonotype was counted ten times or more. This rearrangement joins TRBV20-1 to TRBJ2-4; unclear D gene. V was pared by 5 bases and J by 0 bases, with 14 bases between. The CDR3 spans 15 residues. Germline assignment: CDR1 DFQATT and CDR2 SNEGSKA (reference sequence). The CDR3 protein is CSARPPLIAKNIQYF. The CDR3 DNA reads TGCAGTGCTCGGCCCCCACTCATAGCCAAAAACATTCAGTACTTC.

This clonotype was recorded many times. J is TRBJ1-2 and V is TRBV5-1; D may be TRBD1 (6 bases). The CDR3 loop spans 15 amino acids. The V gene's germline CDR1 is SGHRS and CDR2 YFSETQ. Trimming took off 0 bases at V and 6 bases at J, with 15 bases between the two ends. This CDR3 is CASSLDAGDGDGYTF. The CDR3 bases are TGCGCCAGCAGCTTGGATGCAGGGGATGGGGATGGCTACACCTTC. Based on the CDR3 plus reference TRBV5-1 and TRBJ1-2, the full variable domain is KAGVTQTPRYLIKTRGQQVTLSCSPISGHRSVSWYQQTPGQGLQFLFEYFSETQRNKGNFPGRFSGRQFSNSRSEMNVSTLELGDSALYLCASSLDAGDGDGYTFGSGTRLTVV.

This clonotype was counted at least ten times. The chain employs TRBV29-1 and TRBJ2-7; D uncertain. Germline CDR1 is SQVTM and CDR2 is ANQGSEA. CDR3 length equals 12 residues. V was pared by 3 bases and J by 3 bases, with 9 bases between. CDR3 sequence: CSVDDVNYEQYF. CDR3 DNA sequence: TGCAGCGTTGATGACGTGAACTACGAGCAGTACTTC.

This clonotype has a count of ten or more. The rearrangement links TRBV10-3 to TRBJ1-3; D may be TRBD1 (6 bases). Trimming shortened V by 4 bases and J by 0 bases, and 10 bases separated the two germline ends. The germline V gene encodes CDR1 ENHRY and CDR2 SYGVKD. The CDR3 has 15 residues. DNA for the CDR3: TGTGCCATCAGTGGGACAGCCAGCTCTGGAAACACCATATATTTT. This translates into CAISGTASSGNTIYF.

This clonotype occurred many times. CDR3 in amino acids: CSARVAPYEQYF. As DNA, the CDR3 is TGCAGTGCTAGAGTTGCCCCTTACGAGCAGTACTTC. This chain uses TRBV20-1 with TRBJ2-7; no clear D. The CDR3 is made up of 12 amino acids. Trimming pared 1 base from V and 4 bases from J, leaving 8 bases between. The germline V gene has CDR1 DFQATT and CDR2 SNEGSKA (reference sequence).

In its sample, this clonotype was seen many times. The V and J genes are TRBV10-3 and TRBJ1-6; TRBD1 might be the D (5 bases). In germline, CDR1 is ENHRY, CDR2 SYGVKD. With 7 bases removed from V and 6 bases from J, the gap between germline ends came to 10 bases. The CDR3 runs 13 residues. The DNA of the CDR3 is TGTGCCATCATGGGGCAGGCTAATTCACCCCTCCACTTT. The encoded protein is CAIMGQANSPLHF.

The table lists this clonotype with many counts. The chain employs TRBV28 and TRBJ2-4; TRBD1 or TRBD2 may be the D gene (6 bases each). Trimming cost V 7 bases and J 9 bases, with 13 bases left between them. Germline V gene lookup returns CDR1 MDHEN and CDR2 SYDVKM. The CDR3 runs 12 residues. CDR3 residues: CASITRGGIQYF. As DNA, the CDR3 is TGTGCCAGCATTACCAGGGGAGGCATTCAGTACTTC.